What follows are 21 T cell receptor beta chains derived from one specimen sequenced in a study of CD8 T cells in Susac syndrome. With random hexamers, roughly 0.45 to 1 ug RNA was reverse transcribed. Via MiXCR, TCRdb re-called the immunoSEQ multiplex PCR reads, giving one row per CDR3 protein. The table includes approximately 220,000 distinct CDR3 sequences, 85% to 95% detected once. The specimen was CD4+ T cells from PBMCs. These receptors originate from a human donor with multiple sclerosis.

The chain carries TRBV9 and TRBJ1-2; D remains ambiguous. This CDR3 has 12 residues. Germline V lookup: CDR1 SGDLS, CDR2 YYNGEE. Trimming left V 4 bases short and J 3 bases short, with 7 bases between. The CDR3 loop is CASSHLDYGYTF. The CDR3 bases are TGTGCCAGCAGCCACTTAGACTATGGCTACACCTTC. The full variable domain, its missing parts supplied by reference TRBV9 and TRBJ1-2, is DSGVTQTPKHLITATGQRVTLRCSPRSGDLSVYWYQQSLDQGLQFLIQYYNGEERAKGNILERFSAQQFPDLHSELNLSSLELGDSALYFCASSHLDYGYTFGSGTRLTVV.

CDR3 loop: CASSQNPTGGDTQYF. The CDR3 coding sequence is TGTGCCAGCAGCCAAAATCCGACAGGGGGAGATACGCAGTATTTT. The rearrangement links TRBV3-1 to TRBJ2-3; 9 nucleotides match TRBD1. The junction had 5 bases not matched to a gene; V was cut back by 2 bases and J by 5 bases. Germline CDR1 and CDR2: LGHDT and YNNKEL (reference sequence). This CDR3 contains 15 residues.

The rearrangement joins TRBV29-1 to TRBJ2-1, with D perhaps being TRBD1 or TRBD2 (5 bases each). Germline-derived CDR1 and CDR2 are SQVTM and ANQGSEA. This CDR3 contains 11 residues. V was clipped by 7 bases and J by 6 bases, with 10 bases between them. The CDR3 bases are TGCAGCGCGGGACGCTTCAATGAGCAGTTCTTC. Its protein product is CSAGRFNEQFF.

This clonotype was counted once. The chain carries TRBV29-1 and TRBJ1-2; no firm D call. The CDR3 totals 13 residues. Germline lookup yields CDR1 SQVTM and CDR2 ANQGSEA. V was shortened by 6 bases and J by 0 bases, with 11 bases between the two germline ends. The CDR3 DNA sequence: TGCAGCGTCCCTATTGTAGCTAACTATGGCTACACCTTC. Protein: CSVPIVANYGYTF.

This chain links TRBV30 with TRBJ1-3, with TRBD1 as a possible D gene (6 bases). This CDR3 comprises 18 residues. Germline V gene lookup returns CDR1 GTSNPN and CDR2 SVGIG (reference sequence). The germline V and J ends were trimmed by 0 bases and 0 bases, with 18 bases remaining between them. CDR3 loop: CAWSVRGSGTNSGNTIYF. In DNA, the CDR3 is TGTGCCTGGAGTGTAAGAGGATCGGGGACAAACTCTGGAAACACCATATATTTT.

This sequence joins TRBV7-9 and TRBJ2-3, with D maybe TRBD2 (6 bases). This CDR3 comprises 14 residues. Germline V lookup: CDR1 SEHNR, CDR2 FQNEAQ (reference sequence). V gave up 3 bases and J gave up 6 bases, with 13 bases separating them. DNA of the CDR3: TGTGCCAGCAGCTTTGGGACTGAATATGATACGCAGTATTTT. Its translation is CASSFGTEYDTQYF.

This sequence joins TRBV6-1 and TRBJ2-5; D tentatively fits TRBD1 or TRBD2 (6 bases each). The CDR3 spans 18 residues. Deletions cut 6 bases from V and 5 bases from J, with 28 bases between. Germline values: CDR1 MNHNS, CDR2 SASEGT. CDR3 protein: CASSPRGSGALIFETQYF. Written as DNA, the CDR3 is TGTGCCAGCAGCCCCCGGGGGTCGGGGGCGCTCATATTCGAGACCCAGTACTTC.

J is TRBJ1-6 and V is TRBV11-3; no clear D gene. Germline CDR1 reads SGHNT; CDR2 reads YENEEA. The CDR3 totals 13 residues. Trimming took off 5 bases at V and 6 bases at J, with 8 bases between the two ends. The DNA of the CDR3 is TGTGCCAGCAGCGGACGGGCTAATTCACCCCTCCACTTT. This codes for CASSGRANSPLHF.

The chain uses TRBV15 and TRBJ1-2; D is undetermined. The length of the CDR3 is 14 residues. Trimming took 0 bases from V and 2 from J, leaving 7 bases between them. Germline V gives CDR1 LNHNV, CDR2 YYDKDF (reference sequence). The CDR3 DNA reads TGTGCCACCAGCAGAGATTTCCAGAACTATGGCTACACCTTC. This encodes CATSRDFQNYGYTF.

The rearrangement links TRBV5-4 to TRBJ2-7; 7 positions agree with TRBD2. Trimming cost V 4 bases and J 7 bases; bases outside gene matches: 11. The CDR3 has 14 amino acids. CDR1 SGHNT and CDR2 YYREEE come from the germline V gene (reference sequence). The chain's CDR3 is CASSPDPGGREQYV. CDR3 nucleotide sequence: TGTGCCAGCAGCCCGGACCCGGGGGGACGGGAGCAGTACGTC.

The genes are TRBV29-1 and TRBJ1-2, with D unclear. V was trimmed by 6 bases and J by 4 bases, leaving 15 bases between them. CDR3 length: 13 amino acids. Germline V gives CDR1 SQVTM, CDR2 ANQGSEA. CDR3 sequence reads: CSVPTPGSYGYTF. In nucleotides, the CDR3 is TGCAGCGTCCCCACCCCTGGGTCCTATGGCTACACCTTC.

CDR3 in DNA: TGCAGTGCTAGAAATCGTTTCAATGGTGGCTACACCTTC. Translated, it gives CSARNRFNGGYTF. The rearrangement joins TRBV20-1 to TRBJ1-2; no reliable D call. Germline V lookup: CDR1 DFQATT, CDR2 SNEGSKA (reference sequence). The CDR3 runs to 13 residues. Trimming cost V 2 bases and J 7 bases, with 14 bases left between them.

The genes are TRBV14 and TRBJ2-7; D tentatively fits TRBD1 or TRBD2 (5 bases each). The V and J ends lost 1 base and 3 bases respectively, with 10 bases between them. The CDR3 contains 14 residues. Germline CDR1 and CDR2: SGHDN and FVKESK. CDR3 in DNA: TGTGCCAGCAGCCAAGGGTGGGGGATCTACGAGCAGTACTTC. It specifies CASSQGWGIYEQYF.

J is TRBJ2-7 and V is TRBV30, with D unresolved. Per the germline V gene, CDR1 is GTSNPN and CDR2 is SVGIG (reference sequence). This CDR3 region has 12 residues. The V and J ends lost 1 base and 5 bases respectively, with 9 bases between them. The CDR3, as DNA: TGTGCCTGGAGTGCCCGCGGCAACGAGCAGTACTTC. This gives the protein CAWSARGNEQYF. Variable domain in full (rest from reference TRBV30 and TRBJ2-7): SQTIHQWPATLVQPVGSPLSLECTVEGTSNPNLYWYRQAAGRGLQLLFYSVGIGQISSEVPQNLSASRPQDRQFILSSKKLLLSDSGFYLCAWSARGNEQYFGPGTRLTVT.

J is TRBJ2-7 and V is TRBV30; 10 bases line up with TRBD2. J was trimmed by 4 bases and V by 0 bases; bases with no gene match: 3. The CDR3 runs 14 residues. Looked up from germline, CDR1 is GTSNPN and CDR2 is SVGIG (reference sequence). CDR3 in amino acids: CAWSVLAGTYEQYF. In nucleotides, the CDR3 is TGTGCCTGGAGTGTACTAGCGGGGACTTACGAGCAGTACTTC.

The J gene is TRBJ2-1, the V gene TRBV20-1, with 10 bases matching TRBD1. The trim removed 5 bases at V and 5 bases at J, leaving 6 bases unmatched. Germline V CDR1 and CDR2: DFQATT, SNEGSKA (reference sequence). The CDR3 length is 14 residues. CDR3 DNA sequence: TGCAGTGCTCGCGCCGGGACAGGGGACAATGAGCAGTTCTTC. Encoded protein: CSARAGTGDNEQFF.

CDR3 amino acids: CASTGDRAVYGYTF. The CDR3 DNA reads TGTGCCAGCACTGGGGACAGGGCGGTCTATGGCTACACCTTC. J is TRBJ1-2 and V is TRBV28; 9 nucleotides match TRBD1. The CDR3 totals 14 residues. Trimming removed 7 bases from V and 4 bases from J; junction bases left unmatched: 7. Germline CDR1 MDHEN, CDR2 SYDVKM.

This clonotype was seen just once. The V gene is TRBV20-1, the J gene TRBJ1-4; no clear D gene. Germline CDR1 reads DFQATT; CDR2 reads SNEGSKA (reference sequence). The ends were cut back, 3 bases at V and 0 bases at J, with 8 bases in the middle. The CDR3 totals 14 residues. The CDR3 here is CSAREGSTNEKLFF. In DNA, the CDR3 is TGCAGTGCTAGGGAAGGATCAACTAATGAAAAACTGTTTTTT.

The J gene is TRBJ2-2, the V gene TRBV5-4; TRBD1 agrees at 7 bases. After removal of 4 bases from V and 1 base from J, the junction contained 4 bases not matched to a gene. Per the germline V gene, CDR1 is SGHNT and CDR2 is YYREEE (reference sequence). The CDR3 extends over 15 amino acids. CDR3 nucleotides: TGTGCCAGCAGCCCTCGGACAGGGAACACCGGGGAGCTGTTTTTT. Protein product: CASSPRTGNTGELFF.

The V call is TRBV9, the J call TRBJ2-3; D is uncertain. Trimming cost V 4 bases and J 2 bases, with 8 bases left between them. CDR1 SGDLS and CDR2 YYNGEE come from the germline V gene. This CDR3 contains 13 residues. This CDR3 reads CASSPRTTDTQYF. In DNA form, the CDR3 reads TGTGCCAGCAGCCCCCGAACCACAGATACGCAGTATTTT.

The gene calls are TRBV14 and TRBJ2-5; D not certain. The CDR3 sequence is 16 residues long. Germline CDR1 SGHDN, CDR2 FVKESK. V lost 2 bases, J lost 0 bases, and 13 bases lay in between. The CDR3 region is CASSQLVARDQETQYF. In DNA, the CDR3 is TGTGCCAGCAGCCAATTAGTCGCCAGAGACCAAGAGACCCAGTACTTC.